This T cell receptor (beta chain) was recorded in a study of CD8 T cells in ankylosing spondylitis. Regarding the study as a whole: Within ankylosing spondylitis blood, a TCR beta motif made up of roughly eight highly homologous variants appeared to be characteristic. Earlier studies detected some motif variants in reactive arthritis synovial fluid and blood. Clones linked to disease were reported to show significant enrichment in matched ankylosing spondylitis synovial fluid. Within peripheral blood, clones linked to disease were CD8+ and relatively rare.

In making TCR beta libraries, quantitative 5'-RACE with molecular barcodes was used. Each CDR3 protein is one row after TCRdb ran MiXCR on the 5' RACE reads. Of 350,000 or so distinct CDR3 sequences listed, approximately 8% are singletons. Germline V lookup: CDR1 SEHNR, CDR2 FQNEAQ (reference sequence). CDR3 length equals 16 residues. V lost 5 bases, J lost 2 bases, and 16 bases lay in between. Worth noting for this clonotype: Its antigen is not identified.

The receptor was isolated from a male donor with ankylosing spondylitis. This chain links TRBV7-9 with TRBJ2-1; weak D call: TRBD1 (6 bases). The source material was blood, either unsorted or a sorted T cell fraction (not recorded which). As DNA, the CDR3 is TGTGCCAGCAGCCTCTTTCAGGGGTCGGCCTACAATGAGCAGTTCTTC. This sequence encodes CASSLFQGSAYNEQFF.